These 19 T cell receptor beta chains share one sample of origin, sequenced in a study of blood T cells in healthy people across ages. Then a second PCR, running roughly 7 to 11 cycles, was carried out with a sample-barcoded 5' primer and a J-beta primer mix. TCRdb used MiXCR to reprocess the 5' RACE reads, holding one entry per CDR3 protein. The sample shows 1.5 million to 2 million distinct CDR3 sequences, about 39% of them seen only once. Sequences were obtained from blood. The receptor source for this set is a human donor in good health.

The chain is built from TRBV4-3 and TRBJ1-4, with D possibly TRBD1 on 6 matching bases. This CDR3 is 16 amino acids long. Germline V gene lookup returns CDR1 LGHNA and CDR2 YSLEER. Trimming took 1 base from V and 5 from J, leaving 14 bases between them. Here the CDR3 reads CASSQVLAGANEKLFF. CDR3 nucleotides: TGCGCCAGCAGCCAAGTACTGGCAGGGGCGAATGAAAAACTGTTTTTT.

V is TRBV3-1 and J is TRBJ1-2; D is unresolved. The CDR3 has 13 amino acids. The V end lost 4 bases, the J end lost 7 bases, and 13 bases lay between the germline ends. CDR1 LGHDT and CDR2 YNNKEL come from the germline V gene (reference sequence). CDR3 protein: CASSPHRPSGYTF. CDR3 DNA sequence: TGTGCCAGCAGCCCACATCGCCCCTCTGGCTACACCTTC.

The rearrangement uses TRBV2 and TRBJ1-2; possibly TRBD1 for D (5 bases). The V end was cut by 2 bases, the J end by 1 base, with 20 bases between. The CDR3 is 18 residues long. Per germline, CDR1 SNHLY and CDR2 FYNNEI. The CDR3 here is CASSEFGAAWQGNYGYTF. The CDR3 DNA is TGTGCCAGCAGTGAATTTGGGGCGGCTTGGCAGGGTAACTATGGCTACACCTTC.

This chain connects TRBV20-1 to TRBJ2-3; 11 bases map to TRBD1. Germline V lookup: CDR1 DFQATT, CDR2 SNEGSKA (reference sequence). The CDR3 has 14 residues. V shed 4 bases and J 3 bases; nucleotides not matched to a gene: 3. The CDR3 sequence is CSANRDRGTDTQYF. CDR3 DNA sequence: TGCAGTGCTAACCGGGACAGGGGGACAGATACGCAGTATTTT.

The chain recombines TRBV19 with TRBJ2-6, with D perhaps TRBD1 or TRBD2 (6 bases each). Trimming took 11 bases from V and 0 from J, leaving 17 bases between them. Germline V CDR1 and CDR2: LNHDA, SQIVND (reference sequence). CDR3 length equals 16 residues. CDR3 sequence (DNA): TGTGCCTGCAACTCCGGGGGCTACTCTGGGGCCAACGTCCTGACTTTC. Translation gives CACNSGGYSGANVLTF.

The CDR3 DNA sequence: TGTGCCAGCAGTTCTTTAGGGCTTAGCTCCTACGAGCAGTACTTC. This gives the protein CASSSLGLSSYEQYF. V gene TRBV21-1 combines with J gene TRBJ2-7; the table names TRBD2, a call not compared with the DNA. TRBV21-1 is a recognized pseudogene. CDR3 length: 15 residues.

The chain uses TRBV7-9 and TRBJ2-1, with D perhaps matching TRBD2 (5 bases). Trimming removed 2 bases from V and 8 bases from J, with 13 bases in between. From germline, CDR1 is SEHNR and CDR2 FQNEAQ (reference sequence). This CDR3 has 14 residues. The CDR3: CASSLNGLPHEQFF. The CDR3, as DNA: TGTGCCAGCAGCTTAAATGGACTCCCCCATGAGCAGTTCTTC.

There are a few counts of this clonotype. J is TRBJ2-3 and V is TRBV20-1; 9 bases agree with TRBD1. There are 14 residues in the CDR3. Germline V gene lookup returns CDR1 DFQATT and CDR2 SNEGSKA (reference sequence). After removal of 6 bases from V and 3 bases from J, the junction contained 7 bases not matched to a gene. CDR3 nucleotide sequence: TGCAGTGCCCCGGGACAGGGAGGGACAGATACGCAGTATTTT. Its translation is CSAPGQGGTDTQYF.

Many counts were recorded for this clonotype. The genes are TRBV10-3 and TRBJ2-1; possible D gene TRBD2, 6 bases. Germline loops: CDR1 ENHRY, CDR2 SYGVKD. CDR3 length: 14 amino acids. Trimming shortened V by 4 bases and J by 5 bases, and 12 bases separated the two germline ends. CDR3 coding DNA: TGTGCCATCAGTGGCACTAGCAGAAACAATGAGCAGTTCTTC. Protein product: CAISGTSRNNEQFF.

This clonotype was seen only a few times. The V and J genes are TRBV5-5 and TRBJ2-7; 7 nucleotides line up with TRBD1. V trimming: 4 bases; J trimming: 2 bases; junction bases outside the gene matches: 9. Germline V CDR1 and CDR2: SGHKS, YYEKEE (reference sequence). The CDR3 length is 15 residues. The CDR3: CASSPGGRGTYEQYF. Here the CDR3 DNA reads TGTGCCAGCAGCCCGGGCGGCAGGGGGACCTACGAGCAGTACTTC.

This CDR3 reads CASSQDLGGQFYNEQFF. CDR3 in DNA: TGCGCCAGCAGCCAAGACCTAGGGGGACAGTTCTACAATGAGCAGTTCTTC. The genes are TRBV4-3 and TRBJ2-1; 7 nucleotides line up with TRBD1. The CDR3 runs 17 residues. In germline, CDR1 is LGHNA, CDR2 YSLEER. Trimming took 0 bases from V and 3 from J; bases not matched to a gene: 8.

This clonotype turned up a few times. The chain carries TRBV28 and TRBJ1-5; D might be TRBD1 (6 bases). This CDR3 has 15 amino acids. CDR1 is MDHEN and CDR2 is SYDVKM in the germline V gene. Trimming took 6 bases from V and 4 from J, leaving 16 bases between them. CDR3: CASRSHRDGNQPQHF. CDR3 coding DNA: TGTGCCAGCAGAAGTCACAGGGATGGGAATCAGCCCCAGCATTTT.

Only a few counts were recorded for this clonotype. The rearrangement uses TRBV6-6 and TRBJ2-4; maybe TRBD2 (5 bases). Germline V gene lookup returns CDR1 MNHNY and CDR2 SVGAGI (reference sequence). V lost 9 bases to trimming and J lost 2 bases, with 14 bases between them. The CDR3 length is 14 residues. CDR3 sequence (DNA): TGTGCCAGTGGACTGTCGGGAACCAAAAACATTCAGTACTTC. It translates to CASGLSGTKNIQYF.

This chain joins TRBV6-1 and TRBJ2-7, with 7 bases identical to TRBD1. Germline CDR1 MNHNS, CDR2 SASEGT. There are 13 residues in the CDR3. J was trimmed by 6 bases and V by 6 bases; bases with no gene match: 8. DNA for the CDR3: TGTGCCAGCAGCCAGACAGGGATTCTCGAGCAGTACTTC. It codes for CASSQTGILEQYF.

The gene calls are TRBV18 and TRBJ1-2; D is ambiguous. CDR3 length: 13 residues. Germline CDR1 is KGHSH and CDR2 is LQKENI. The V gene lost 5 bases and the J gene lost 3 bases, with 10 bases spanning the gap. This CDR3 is CASSATPDYGYTF. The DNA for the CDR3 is TGTGCCAGCTCAGCGACGCCTGACTATGGCTACACCTTC.

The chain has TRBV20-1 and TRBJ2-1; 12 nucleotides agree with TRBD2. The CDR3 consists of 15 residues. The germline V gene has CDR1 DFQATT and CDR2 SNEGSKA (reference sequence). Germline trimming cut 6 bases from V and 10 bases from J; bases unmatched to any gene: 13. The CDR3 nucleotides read TGCAGTGCCCGCGGACTAGCGGGGATTCCCTACGAGCAGTTCTTC. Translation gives CSARGLAGIPYEQFF.

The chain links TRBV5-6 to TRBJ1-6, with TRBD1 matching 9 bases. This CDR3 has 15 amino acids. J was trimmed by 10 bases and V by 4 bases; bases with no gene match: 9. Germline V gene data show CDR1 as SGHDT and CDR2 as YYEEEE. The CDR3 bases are TGTGCCAGCAGCACCGCGGGACAGGGCGGCTCACCCCTCCACTTT. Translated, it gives CASSTAGQGGSPLHF.

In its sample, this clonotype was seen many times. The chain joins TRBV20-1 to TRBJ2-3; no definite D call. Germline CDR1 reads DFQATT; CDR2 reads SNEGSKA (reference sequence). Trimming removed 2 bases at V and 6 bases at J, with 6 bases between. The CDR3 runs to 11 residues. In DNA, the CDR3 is TGCAGTGCTAGATTGGGGGATACGCAGTATTTT. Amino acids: CSARLGDTQYF.

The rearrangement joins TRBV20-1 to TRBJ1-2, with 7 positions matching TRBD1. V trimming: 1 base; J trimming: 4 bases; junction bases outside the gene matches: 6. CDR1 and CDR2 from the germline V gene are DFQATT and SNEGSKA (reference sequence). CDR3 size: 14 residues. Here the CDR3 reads CSARGGGKTYGYTF. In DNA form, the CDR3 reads TGCAGTGCTAGAGGAGGGGGCAAAACCTATGGCTACACCTTC.